Listed here are 14 T cell receptor beta chains from one sample, sequenced in a study of T cells in Graves' hyperthyroidism and ophthalmopathy. TCR beta CDR3 region amplification was performed from RNA transcripts. HTBI primers were employed in a first-round RT-PCR of the TCR CDR3. TCRdb itself ran the multiplex PCR reads through MiXCR, one entry per CDR3 protein. The sample has about 600,000 distinct CDR3 sequences, 15% to 20% seen once. The sequenced material came from blood. The receptor source for this set is a woman aged 40 to 50 with Graves' ophthalmopathy.

As for this clonotype: An end of the junction does not agree with germline; a read error may underlie this. This chain links TRBV4-3 with TRBJ2-4; no definite D call. The CDR3 is 9 residues long. CDR1 and CDR2 from the germline V gene are LGHNA and YSLEER. The CDR3 coding sequence is TGCGCCAGCAGCCAAGTAGGTCACTTC. Its protein product is CASSQVGHF.

The V and J genes are TRBV20-1 and TRBJ2-3; the match to TRBD2 covers 9 bases. Trimming took 4 bases from V and 2 from J; bases not matched to a gene: 7. The CDR3 covers 15 residues. The germline V gene encodes CDR1 DFQATT and CDR2 SNEGSKA (reference sequence). The DNA for the CDR3 is TGCAGTGCTACCCGAGCGGGGGGCTACACAGATACGCAGTATTTT. This sequence encodes CSATRAGGYTDTQYF.

The chain recombines TRBV7-2 with TRBJ2-1; D gene ambiguous. The CDR3 is 11 residues long. The V gene lost 4 bases and the J gene lost 10 bases, with 8 bases spanning the gap. The germline gives CDR1 SGHTA, CDR2 FQGNSA. The CDR3 region has the DNA TGTGCCAGCAGCTCACTGTGGGAGCAGTTCTTC. It encodes CASSSLWEQFF. The full variable domain, completed using reference TRBV7-2 and TRBJ2-1, is GAGVSQSPSNKVTEKGKDVELRCDPISGHTALYWYRQSLGQGLEFLIYFQGNSAPDKSGLPSDRFSAERTGGSVSTLTIQRTQQEDSAVYLCASSSLWEQFFGPGTRLTVL.

The rearrangement joins TRBV6-2 or TRBV6-3 to TRBJ1-5, with no clear D. V was trimmed by 4 bases and J by 8 bases, leaving 12 bases between them. The CDR3 has 13 residues. The V gene's germline CDR1 is MNHEY and CDR2 SVGEGT. Here the CDR3 DNA reads TGTGCCAGCAGTTTGTCGGTCGGAAAGCCCCAGCATTTT. This sequence encodes CASSLSVGKPQHF.

With regard to this clonotype: Given a much more abundant clone one base away, this may be a read error. J is TRBJ2-7 and V is TRBV3-1; D may be TRBD2 (6 bases). Germline lookup yields CDR1 LGHDT and CDR2 YNNKEL (reference sequence). The V and J ends lost 5 bases and 2 bases respectively, with 16 bases between them. The CDR3 consists of 15 residues. Here the CDR3 DNA reads TGTGCCAGCAGCTACCGGGAGCAGAGCCCCTACGAGCAGTACTTC. Its translation is CASSYREQSPYEQYF.

This chain connects TRBV4-1 to TRBJ2-2; D is ambiguous. Germline V gene sequence: CDR1 MGHRA, CDR2 YSYEKL. The CDR3 totals 15 residues. The V gene lost 4 bases and the J gene lost 2 bases, with 11 bases spanning the gap. The CDR3 sequence: CASSPLLTNTGELFF. The DNA for the CDR3 is TGCGCCAGCAGCCCCCTGCTGACAAACACCGGGGAGCTGTTTTTT.

Turning to this clonotype: Relative to the germline gene, one junction end is altered; a read error may explain this. This chain joins TRBV19 and TRBJ2-7, with TRBD1 matching over 8 bases. The CDR3 length is 17 residues. Germline V gene lookup returns CDR1 LNHDA and CDR2 SQIVND (reference sequence). The CDR3 nucleotides read TGTGCCGGTAGTATGGCCGCCGCCCGGACAGGGAACTACGAGCAGTACTTC. Translating gives CAGSMAAARTGNYEQYF. Based on the CDR3 plus reference TRBV19 and TRBJ2-7, the full variable domain is DGGITQSPKYLFRKEGQNVTLSCEQNLNHDAMYWYRQDPGQGLRLIYYSQIVNDFQKGDIAEGYSVSREKKESFPLTVTSAQKNPTAFYLCAGSMAAARTGNYEQYFGPGTRLTVT.

This chain connects TRBV27 to TRBJ1-4; possible D gene TRBD1, 6 bases. V was cut by 8 bases and J by 7 bases, with 14 bases left in between. Germline CDR1 reads MNHEY; CDR2 reads SMNVEV (reference sequence). This CDR3 is 13 amino acids long. CDR3 residues: CASAYREGEKLFF. The DNA for the CDR3 is TGTGCCAGCGCATACAGGGAAGGTGAAAAACTGTTTTTT.

This clonotype came up a few times. A much larger clone lies a single base off, so this may be a read error. Lacking the conserved final phenylalanine or tryptophan, this CDR3 likely reflects a read error. CDR3 residues: CASTGTSGSRYYNEQFL. CDR3 coding DNA: TGTGCCAGCACCGGGACTAGCGGGAGTAGGTACTACAATGAGCAGTTCCTC. The chain recombines TRBV3-1 with TRBJ2-1; 14 bases fit TRBD2. The germline V gene has CDR1 LGHDT and CDR2 YNNKEL (reference sequence). The CDR3 loop spans 17 amino acids. With 7 bases clipped from V and 3 bases from J, the junction kept 8 bases outside the gene matches.

The J gene is TRBJ1-2, the V gene TRBV4-2; D unresolved. This CDR3 region has 17 residues. Trimming removed 0 bases from V and 2 bases from J, with 16 bases in between. Germline assignment: CDR1 LGHNA and CDR2 YNFKEQ. The CDR3 loop reads CASSQDVGGPENYGYTF. CDR3 nucleotides: TGTGCCAGCAGCCAAGATGTGGGCGGGCCAGAAAACTATGGCTACACCTTC.

This clonotype was seen ten or more times. J is TRBJ2-6 and V is TRBV11-2; weak D call: TRBD1 (5 bases). Trimming took 4 bases from V and 2 from J, leaving 6 bases between them. Germline V gene sequence: CDR1 SGHAT, CDR2 FQNNGV. There are 14 residues in the CDR3. CDR3 protein: CASSSGPGANVLTF. Written as DNA, the CDR3 is TGTGCCAGCAGCTCAGGGCCTGGGGCCAACGTCCTGACTTTC.

This clonotype was observed a handful of times. The chain couples TRBV12-3 or TRBV12-4 to TRBJ2-3; no firm D call. The CDR3 contains 15 residues. V lost 5 bases and J 5 bases, leaving 17 bases between the germline ends. For the CDR3, the DNA is TGTGCCAGCAGTGTCGCGAACCCGGCGAGAGATACGCAGTATTTT. The encoded protein is CASSVANPARDTQYF.

This clonotype has more than one count but fewer than ten. The CDR3 DNA is TGTGCCAGCAGTGACGGGGGGGCTCGGGGCAATGAGCAGTTCTTC. Translating gives CASSDGGARGNEQFF. V usage is TRBV6-1 and J usage is TRBJ2-1, with 8 nucleotides matching TRBD2. The CDR3 extends over 15 amino acids. CDR1 and CDR2 from the germline V gene are MNHNS and SASEGT. With 3 bases clipped from V and 6 bases from J, the junction kept 7 bases outside the gene matches.

The chain employs TRBV20-1 and TRBJ1-1; D might be TRBD1 (5 bases). The ends were cut back, 3 bases at V and 2 bases at J, with 13 bases in the middle. From germline, CDR1 is DFQATT and CDR2 SNEGSKA (reference sequence). The CDR3 covers 14 residues. The chain's CDR3 is CSARGPGANTEAFF. CDR3 bases: TGCAGTGCTAGGGGCCCCGGGGCAAACACTGAAGCTTTCTTT.